The present TCR beta chain was sequenced within a study of cytomegalovirus exposure and HLA in healthy donors. Remarks on this clone: No antigen is known for it.

Primers: 60 Vbeta forward and 13 Jbeta reverse. Sequenced by immunoSEQ multiplex PCR; TCRdb stores in-frame clones only, minus some. The table lists about 97,000 clones, roughly 76% of them singletons, with 3% to 4% in the top ten. Overall study results and limits: In an earlier analysis, about 87% or about 30%: the productive usage of most TCR beta V segments.

Sequenced sample: PBMCs. The sequence derives from a man in his forties in good health and CMV-seronegative.

CDR3 sequence (DNA): TGTGCCAGCAGCCCCCCTGTGGCCGTGCAGTACTTC. Its protein is CASSPPVAVQYF. The chain recombines TRBV7-9 with TRBJ2-7, with D uncertain. Looked up from germline, CDR1 is SEHNR and CDR2 is FQNEAQ (reference sequence). The CDR3 is 12 residues long. V gave up 5 bases and J gave up 9 bases, with 14 bases separating them.